This is a list of T cell receptor beta chains from one sample in a study of blood T cell repertoires in COVID-19. Repertoires were generated with immunoSEQ multiplex PCR, while TCRdb's copy carries only in-frame clones and drops some. The data contain about 20,000 clones, about 89% of them singletons. Source material: peripheral blood. Every receptor here comes from a woman aged 55-70 years with active COVID-19. The CDR3 runs from the conserved cysteine through the conserved F or W. The D gene is left open where the match is weak. Clone size, where shown, is once, few, many, or a class for clones that have expanded.

TRBV16	.	TRBJ1-2	16	once	TGTGCCAGCAGCCAATCGTTGGGCAGCCAAAACTATGGCTACACCTTC	CASSQSLGSQNYGYTF
TRBV5-6	TRBD1	TRBJ1-6	14	.	TGTGCCAGCAGCCTCACAGGGGTCAATTCACCCCTCCACTTT	CASSLTGVNSPLHF
TRBV6-5	.	TRBJ2-2	16	.	TGTGCCAGCAGTTACTCGTTGCGGAGAGGTACCGGGGAGCTGTTTTTT	CASSYSLRRGTGELFF
TRBV2	TRBD1	TRBJ1-4	14	.	TGTGCCAGCATCTTGGACAGGGGTCGTGAAAAACTGTTTTTT	CASILDRGREKLFF
TRBV29-1	.	TRBJ2-5	11	.	TGCAGCGTTGAGACTCAAGAGACCCAGTACTTC	CSVETQETQYF
TRBV6-5	.	TRBJ2-1	15	.	TGTGCCAGCAGGCCCCAAGCGAGCTCCTACAATGAGCAGTTCTTC	CASRPQASSYNEQFF
TRBV5-1	TRBD1	TRBJ2-5	14	.	TGCGCCAGCGCCGGGACAGGGACCAAAGAGACCCAGTACTTC	CASAGTGTKETQYF
TRBV19	.	TRBJ2-1	13	once	TGTGCCAGTAGTACCGACACCCACAATGAGCAGTTCTTC	CASSTDTHNEQFF
TRBV7-9	.	TRBJ1-5	18	few	TGTGCCAGCAGCTTAGGGTCCGCAGGGGCTAATAGCAATCAGCCCCAGCATTTT	CASSLGSAGANSNQPQHF
TRBV5-8	TRBD2	TRBJ2-1	15	few	TGTGCCAGCAGCTTGTGGGCTAGCGGTTACAATGAGCAGTTCTTC	CASSLWASGYNEQFF
TRBV7-2	TRBD2	TRBJ2-3	14	.	TGTGCCAGCAGCAAGGGACTAGCGGCAGATACGCAGTATTTT	CASSKGLAADTQYF
TRBV5-1	.	TRBJ1-1	16	.	TGCGCCAGCAGCGTGGGCGGGGGGAGGGCGAACACTGAAGCTTTCTTT	CASSVGGGRANTEAFF
TRBV6-6	.	TRBJ2-1	16	.	TGTGCCAGCAGTTACACCCCAGCCGATACAGGGAGTGAGCAGTTCTTC	CASSYTPADTGSEQFF
TRBV29-1	TRBD1	TRBJ1-2	12	.	TGCAGCGTTGTACAGGGGATTTATGGCTACACCTTC	CSVVQGIYGYTF
TRBV18	.	TRBJ1-2	14	.	TGTGCCAGCTCACCCGCAGGGGTTAACTATGGCTACACCTTC	CASSPAGVNYGYTF
TRBV3-1/TRBV3-2	.	TRBJ2-3	15	.	TGTGCCAGCAGCCAAGGTCAGGGGCGCACAGATACGCAGTATTTT	CASSQGQGRTDTQYF
TRBV9	.	TRBJ2-3	16	.	TGTGCCAGCAGCGTAGAGGCGGGGGCCCCGGGAGATACGCAGTATTTT	CASSVEAGAPGDTQYF
TRBV6-1	TRBD1	TRBJ1-5	17	.	TGTGCCAGCGGTGAGACAGGGTTCGCTGGGGGCAATCAGCCCCAGCATTTT	CASGETGFAGGNQPQHF
TRBV19	.	TRBJ1-1	16	.	TGTGCCAGTAGTATAAGGTCCGGGGAGATGAACACTGAAGCTTTCTTT	CASSIRSGEMNTEAFF
TRBV10-2	.	TRBJ2-7	14	once	TGCGCCAGCAGTGAGTCCGGGAGTTACTACGAGCAGTACTTC	CASSESGSYYEQYF
TRBV5-1	TRBD2	TRBJ2-1	15	once	TGCGCCAGCAGCCTTGGGACTAGCGGGGCAAATGAGCAGTTCTTC	CASSLGTSGANEQFF
TRBV19	.	TRBJ2-7	15	.	TGTGCCAGTAGTATGGGGCCACGAAGCTCCTACGAGCAGTACTTC	CASSMGPRSSYEQYF
TRBV2	TRBD1	TRBJ1-5	15	.	TGTGCCAGCAAGCAAGACAGGGGCGGCAATCAGCCCCAGCATTTT	CASKQDRGGNQPQHF
TRBV5-4	TRBD2	TRBJ2-2	15	.	TGTGCCAGCAGGCTAGCGGGGGGGCCGACCGGGGAGCTGTTTTTT	CASRLAGGPTGELFF
TRBV6-5	TRBD1	TRBJ2-1	14	.	TGTGCCAGCATTTTGACAGGGGGAATGAATGAGCAGTTCTTC	CASILTGGMNEQFF
TRBV18	.	TRBJ2-5	13	once	TGTGCCAGCTCACCATCAGGGGATTGGGACCAGTACTTC	CASSPSGDWDQYF